The 23 T cell receptor beta chains in this list originate from one sample, sequenced in a study of control samples from healthy donors and cancer patients. The method was immunoSEQ multiplex PCR; TCRdb's version includes in-frame clones alone and lacks a portion of them. The sample lists under 95,000 clones; over 65% were seen once. Sequencing input: blood. Receptors originate from a middle-aged man in good health.

This chain joins TRBV5-6 and TRBJ1-2; the D is unclear. Trimming shortened V by 4 bases and J by 4 bases, and 17 bases separated the two germline ends. The germline CDR1 and CDR2 sequences are SGHDT and YYEEEE. This CDR3 region has 15 residues. Here the CDR3 reads CASSRGRNKIYGYTF. DNA of the CDR3: TGTGCCAGCAGCAGAGGGCGGAACAAGATCTATGGCTACACCTTC.

The chain uses TRBV14 and TRBJ1-2; D might be TRBD1 (5 bases). Between the trimmed V and J ends, which lost 2 bases and 4 bases, there was a span of 14 bases. The germline CDR1 and CDR2 sequences are SGHDN and FVKESK. The CDR3 sequence is 15 residues long. CDR3 nucleotide sequence: TGTGCCAGCAGCCAATTCCAGGGCTCCGTCTATGGCTACACCTTC. Its protein product is CASSQFQGSVYGYTF.

This chain joins TRBV27 and TRBJ2-5; a weak D match, TRBD2 (5 bases). The CDR3 length is 15 residues. The germline CDR1 and CDR2 sequences are MNHEY and SMNVEV (reference sequence). V was clipped by 0 bases and J by 3 bases, with 11 bases between them. CDR3 protein: CASSLSVGIKETQYF. CDR3 coding DNA: TGTGCCAGCAGTTTATCGGTCGGGATAAAAGAGACCCAGTACTTC.

Of note for this clone: This specimen includes other DNA sequences encoding the same CDR3. This rearrangement joins TRBV19 to TRBJ1-4, with D possibly matching TRBD1 (5 bases). Germline V gives CDR1 LNHDA, CDR2 SQIVND (reference sequence). The CDR3 is 14 residues long. Between the trimmed V and J ends, which lost 4 bases and 1 base, there was a span of 7 bases. This CDR3 is CASSTGGTNEKLFF. The CDR3, as DNA: TGTGCCAGTAGTACCGGGGGAACTAATGAAAAACTGTTTTTT.

The genes are TRBV14 and TRBJ2-1, with D perhaps assigned TRBD1 or TRBD2 (5 bases each). The CDR3 consists of 17 residues. Trimming removed 0 bases at V and 8 bases at J, with 20 bases between. Germline lookup yields CDR1 SGHDN and CDR2 FVKESK. In DNA form, the CDR3 reads TGTGCCAGCAGCCAAGATCTTGCGCGGGTGGGGGTGGATGAGCAGTTCTTC. This codes for CASSQDLARVGVDEQFF.

The V call is TRBV5-6, the J call TRBJ1-4; D uncertain. The V gene lost 7 bases and the J gene lost 0 bases, with 13 bases spanning the gap. The CDR3 extends over 15 amino acids. Germline assignment: CDR1 SGHDT and CDR2 YYEEEE. This CDR3 is CASSSPTATNEKLFF. The CDR3 region has the DNA TGTGCCAGCTCCTCCCCAACGGCAACTAATGAAAAACTGTTTTTT.

The chain couples TRBV19 to TRBJ2-7; 10 bases align to TRBD1. The V gene end was trimmed by 6 bases and the J gene end by 4 bases; junction bases not matched to a gene: 6. CDR3 length: 14 amino acids. The germline gives CDR1 LNHDA, CDR2 SQIVND (reference sequence). The CDR3, as DNA: TGTGCCAGTAGACCTGACAGGGGGCGATACGAGCAGTACTTC. Its translation: CASRPDRGRYEQYF.

The rearrangement uses TRBV10-3 and TRBJ1-4, with D possibly matching TRBD1 (6 bases). From germline, CDR1 is ENHRY and CDR2 SYGVKD. This CDR3 has 15 residues. V was cut by 6 bases and J by 1 base, with 12 bases left in between. The CDR3 spells CAIRQGGGTNEKLFF. Written as DNA, the CDR3 is TGTGCCATCAGGCAGGGAGGGGGAACTAATGAAAAACTGTTTTTT.

This clone was recorded only once. This chain joins TRBV29-1 and TRBJ2-7; TRBD1 agrees at 9 bases. Germline V gene lookup returns CDR1 SQVTM and CDR2 ANQGSEA. V dropped 6 bases and J dropped 6; count of bases not matched to a gene: 6. The CDR3 covers 12 residues. The CDR3 DNA reads as TGCAGCGTCCGATCGGACAGGGGCGAGCAGTACTTC. It yields the protein CSVRSDRGEQYF.

The table lists this clone with a count of one. This sequence joins TRBV29-1 and TRBJ2-7; D is perhaps TRBD1 or TRBD2 (5 bases each). The CDR3 runs 16 residues. Per the germline V gene, CDR1 is SQVTM and CDR2 is ANQGSEA. V was trimmed by 5 bases and J by 0 bases, leaving 20 bases between them. In DNA form, the CDR3 reads TGCAGCGTTTCGTGGGGCGGGTCTGCCGACTCCTACGAGCAGTACTTC. This translates into CSVSWGGSADSYEQYF.

This chain uses TRBV19 with TRBJ2-1; 8 nucleotides agree with TRBD2. CDR1 and CDR2 from the germline V gene are LNHDA and SQIVND (reference sequence). This CDR3 contains 18 residues. J lost 2 bases, V lost 4 bases, and 13 bases had no gene match. The CDR3 DNA follows: TGTGCCAGTAGTACCCGGGGGGTAGCGGGGATTACCTACAATGAGCAGTTCTTC. This codes for CASSTRGVAGITYNEQFF.

The chain links TRBV4-1 to TRBJ2-5; D unclear. The CDR3 covers 17 residues. Trimming pared 0 bases from V and 5 bases from J, leaving 19 bases between. Germline V CDR1 and CDR2: MGHRA, YSYEKL. CDR3 nucleotides: TGCGCCAGCAGCCAAGAGATGAGGCAGGCCAGCCGGGAGACCCAGTACTTC. It translates to CASSQEMRQASRETQYF.

The CDR3 coding sequence is TGTGCCATCAGTGAGTCGGGTAGGGATGAGCAGTTCTTC. The encoded protein is CAISESGRDEQFF. The rearrangement links TRBV10-3 to TRBJ2-1; D ambiguous. This CDR3 comprises 13 residues. Germline V CDR1 and CDR2: ENHRY, SYGVKD. V shed 0 bases and J shed 8 bases, with 8 bases lying between them.

The genes are TRBV12-3 or TRBV12-4 and TRBJ1-1, with no clear D. This CDR3 comprises 13 residues. V dropped 5 bases and J dropped 5 bases, with 12 bases sitting between them. CDR3 amino acids: CASSPGPGTEAFF. The DNA of the CDR3 is TGTGCCAGCAGTCCTGGCCCCGGGACTGAAGCTTTCTTT.

This sequence joins TRBV6-5 and TRBJ2-2; a weak D match, TRBD1 (6 bases). The CDR3 length is 15 residues. From germline, CDR1 is MNHEY and CDR2 SVGAGI. V lost 7 bases and J lost 8, with 20 bases in between. In DNA, the CDR3 is TGTGCCAGCACCCTACCCCCCCCCGGGACAGGGGAGCTGTTTTTT. Residues: CASTLPPPGTGELFF.

The chain couples TRBV30 to TRBJ2-5, with D possibly being TRBD1 (5 bases). Germline V gives CDR1 GTSNPN, CDR2 SVGIG (reference sequence). The V gene lost 3 bases and the J gene lost 1 base, with 18 bases spanning the gap. This CDR3 contains 16 residues. CDR3 DNA sequence: TGTGCCTGGAGAGGAAAGCAGGGCATCAGCCAAGAGACCCAGTACTTC. Its translation is CAWRGKQGISQETQYF. Full variable domain (remainder filled in from reference TRBV30 and TRBJ2-5): SQTIHQWPATLVQPVGSPLSLECTVEGTSNPNLYWYRQAAGRGLQLLFYSVGIGQISSEVPQNLSASRPQDRQFILSSKKLLLSDSGFYLCAWRGKQGISQETQYFGPGTRLLVL.

This clone appeared a single time. One junction end does not reproduce the germline sequence, and a read error may be involved. J is TRBJ2-1 and V is TRBV12-3 or TRBV12-4; 7 bases agree with TRBD2. The length of the CDR3 is 11 residues. In nucleotides, the CDR3 is TGTGCCAGCAGTTTATCCAGCGGGACGGTCTTC. Translating gives CASSLSSGTVF.

The chain couples TRBV6-2 or TRBV6-3 to TRBJ1-5, with a tentative D call TRBD1 (5 bases). The CDR3 covers 13 residues. V lost 2 bases, J lost 6 bases, and 8 bases lay in between. Per germline, CDR1 MNHEY and CDR2 SVGEGT. The CDR3 bases are TGTGCCAGCAGTTACGGGGGTTCTCAGCCCCAGCATTTT. Protein product: CASSYGGSQPQHF.

The J gene is TRBJ2-1, the V gene TRBV3-1 (or the pseudogene TRBV3-2); 14 nucleotides align to TRBD2. J was trimmed by 9 bases and V by 4 bases; bases with no gene match: 2. The germline V gene encodes CDR1 LGHDT and CDR2 YNNKEL (reference sequence). The CDR3 is made up of 14 amino acids. In DNA, the CDR3 is TGTGCCAGCAGCCTGGGACTAGCGGGAGTTGAGCAGTTCTTC. Residues: CASSLGLAGVEQFF.

In DNA, the CDR3 is TGTGCCAGCAGCTTAACCCCAGTTGGGGGCGTCGAGGCTTTCTTT. Amino acid sequence: CASSLTPVGGVEAFF. The chain recombines TRBV7-9 with TRBJ1-1, with a weak D call TRBD1 (6 bases). The V end was cut by 2 bases, the J end by 11 bases, with 21 bases between. This CDR3 spans 15 amino acids. The germline V gene encodes CDR1 SEHNR and CDR2 FQNEAQ (reference sequence).

This clone was seen only a few times. The V call is TRBV10-3, the J call TRBJ1-1; no reliable D call. Trimming left V 10 bases short and J 0 bases short, with 9 bases between. Germline V gene lookup returns CDR1 ENHRY and CDR2 SYGVKD. The CDR3 extends over 12 amino acids. The CDR3 spells CATKTVNTEAFF. The CDR3 coding sequence is TGTGCCACGAAGACGGTGAACACTGAAGCTTTCTTT.

This sequence joins TRBV27 and TRBJ2-3, with TRBD2 identical over 9 bases. This CDR3 comprises 17 residues. The V and J ends lost 5 bases and 2 bases, in that order; junction bases with no gene match: 11. CDR1 and CDR2 from the germline V gene are MNHEY and SMNVEV (reference sequence). This chain's CDR3 is CASSLPNSGGHTDTQYF. In DNA form, the CDR3 reads TGTGCCAGCAGTCTCCCCAATAGCGGGGGTCACACAGATACGCAGTATTTT.

The sample holds a few counts of this clone. This chain uses TRBV3-1 (or the pseudogene TRBV3-2) with TRBJ2-1; D perhaps matches TRBD2 (5 bases). CDR3 length equals 12 residues. Germline V gives CDR1 LGHDT, CDR2 YNNKEL (reference sequence). V lost 1 base, J lost 15 bases, and 13 bases lay in between. The chain's CDR3 is CASSQGTAGPFF. CDR3 sequence (DNA): TGTGCCAGCAGCCAAGGCACCGCGGGCCCGTTCTTC.